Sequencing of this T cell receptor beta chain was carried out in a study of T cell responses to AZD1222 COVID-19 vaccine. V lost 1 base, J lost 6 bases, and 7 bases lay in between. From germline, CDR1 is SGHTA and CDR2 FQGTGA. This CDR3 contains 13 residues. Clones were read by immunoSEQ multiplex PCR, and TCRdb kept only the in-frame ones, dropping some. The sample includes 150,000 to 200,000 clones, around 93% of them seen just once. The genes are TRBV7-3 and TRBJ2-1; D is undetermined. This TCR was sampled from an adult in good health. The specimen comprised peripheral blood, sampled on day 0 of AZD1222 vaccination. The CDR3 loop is CASSLNSRNEQFF. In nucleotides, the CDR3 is TGTGCCAGCAGCTTAAATAGCCGCAATGAGCAGTTCTTC.